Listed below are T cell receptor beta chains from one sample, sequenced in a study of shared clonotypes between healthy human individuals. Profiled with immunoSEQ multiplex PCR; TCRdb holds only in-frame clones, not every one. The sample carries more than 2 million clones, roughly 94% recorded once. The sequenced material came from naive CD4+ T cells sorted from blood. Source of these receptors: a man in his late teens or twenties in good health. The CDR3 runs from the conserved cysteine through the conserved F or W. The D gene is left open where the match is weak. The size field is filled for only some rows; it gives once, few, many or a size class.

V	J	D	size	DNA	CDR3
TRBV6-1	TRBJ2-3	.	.	TGTGCCAGCAGTGAAGCGAGGGGACTCACAGATACGCAGTATTTT	CASSEARGLTDTQYF
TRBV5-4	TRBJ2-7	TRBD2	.	TGTGCCAGCAGCTCCGGGACTAGCGGGAGCGTAAGCTCCTACGAGCAGTACTTC	CASSSGTSGSVSSYEQYF
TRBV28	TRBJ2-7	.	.	TGTGCCAGCAGTTTAATGACCGAGCAGTACTTC	CASSLMTEQYF
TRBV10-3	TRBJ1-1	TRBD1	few	TGTGCCATCAAATCGATCCGTAAGGGACAGATTGAAGCTTTCTTT	CAIKSIRKGQIEAFF
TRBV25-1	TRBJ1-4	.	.	TGTGCCAGCAGTGAATACAGGGAGACGGATGAAAAACTGTTTTTT	CASSEYRETDEKLFF
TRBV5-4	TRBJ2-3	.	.	TGTGCCAGCAGCGGGAAGGTTGTAGATACGCAGTATTTT	CASSGKVVDTQYF
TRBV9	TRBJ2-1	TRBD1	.	TGTGCCAGCAGCCTGACAGGGGGCGCAGGGCTGGGATACAATGAGCAGTTCTTC	CASSLTGGAGLGYNEQFF
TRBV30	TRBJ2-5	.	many	TGTGCCTGGAACCGGGCTCGGGAGACCCAGTACTTC	CAWNRARETQYF
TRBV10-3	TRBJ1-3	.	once	TGTGCCATCAGTGAGTCGAGAGGGCCGAGCGGGACCACCATATATTTT	CAISESRGPSGTTIYF
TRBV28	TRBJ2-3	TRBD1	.	TGTGCCAGCACCTTAAGGGACAGGGTATCCCGAGATACGCAGTATTTT	CASTLRDRVSRDTQYF
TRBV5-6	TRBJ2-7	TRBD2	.	TGTGCCAGCAGCTTAGATCCCACCGGGACTAGCGGCACTTACGAGCAGTACTTC	CASSLDPTGTSGTYEQYF
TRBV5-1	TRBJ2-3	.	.	TGCGCCAGCAGCTTCCAGGGCTCGGAGGATACGCAGTATTTT	CASSFQGSEDTQYF
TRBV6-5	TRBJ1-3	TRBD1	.	TGTGCCAGCAAACAGGGGGCGTATGGAAACACCATATATTTT	CASKQGAYGNTIYF
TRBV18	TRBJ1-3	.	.	TGTGCCAGCTCACCATCGGCTAATGGAAACACCATATATTTT	CASSPSANGNTIYF
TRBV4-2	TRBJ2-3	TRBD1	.	TGTGCCAGCAGCAGAGACAGGGGTGGGGATACGCAGTATTTT	CASSRDRGGDTQYF
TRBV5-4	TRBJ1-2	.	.	TGTGCCAGCAGCACTGATGCGGGACTGGGAAACTATGGCTACACCTTC	CASSTDAGLGNYGYTF
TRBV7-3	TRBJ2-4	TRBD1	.	TGTGCCAGCAGCGCCGGACAGGGGAACATTCAGTACTTC	CASSAGQGNIQYF
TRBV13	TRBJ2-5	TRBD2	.	TGTGCCAGCAGCTTAGGGGGACTAGCCGTGGAGACCCAGTACTTC	CASSLGGLAVETQYF
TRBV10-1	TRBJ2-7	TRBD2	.	TGCGCCAGCAGTGAGGGACTAGTTCCCTACGAGCAGTACTTC	CASSEGLVPYEQYF
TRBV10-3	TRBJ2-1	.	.	TGTGCCATCAGTGGACAGTCGGATGAGCAGTTCTTC	CAISGQSDEQFF
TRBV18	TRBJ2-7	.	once	TGTGCCAGCTCTCCTACCGACAGCGGCGAGCAGTACTTC	CASSPTDSGEQYF
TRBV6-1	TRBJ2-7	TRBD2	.	TGTGCCAGCAGTGAAGAGGTAGCGCCGGGGGGGCCGCGGGAGCAGTACTTC	CASSEEVAPGGPREQYF
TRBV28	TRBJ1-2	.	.	TGTGCCGGCGGCCCCGTTCCCGTCTATGGCTACACCTTC	CAGGPVPVYGYTF
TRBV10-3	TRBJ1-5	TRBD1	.	TGTGCCAGCAGTGCGCACGGACAGGGTACTAGCAATCAGCCCCAGCATTTT	CASSAHGQGTSNQPQHF
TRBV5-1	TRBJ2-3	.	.	TGCGCCAGCAGCCGAGACAGGACAGATACGCAGTATTTT	CASSRDRTDTQYF
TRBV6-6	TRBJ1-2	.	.	TGTGCCAGCAGTTTCCAGGGAGACTATGGCTACACCTTC	CASSFQGDYGYTF
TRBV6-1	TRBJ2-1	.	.	TGTGCCAGCAGTTCTCGTCAGGGGAATGAGCAGTTCTTC	CASSSRQGNEQFF
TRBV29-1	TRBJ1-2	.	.	TGCAGCGTTGAAGGGGGGTCCTATGGCTACACCTTC	CSVEGGSYGYTF
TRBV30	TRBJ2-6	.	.	TGTGCCTGGTTCCGGAACTCTGGGGCCAACGTCCTGACTTTC	CAWFRNSGANVLTF
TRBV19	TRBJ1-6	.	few	TGTGCCAGTACTCCTTCCTATAATTCACCCCTCCACTTT	CASTPSYNSPLHF
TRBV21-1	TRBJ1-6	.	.	TGTGCCAGCGATCAGACAGGGGTGTCTTCACCCCTCCACTTT	CASDQTGVSSPLHF
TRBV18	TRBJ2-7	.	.	TGTGCCAGCTCACCACTTGGTTTCTCCTACGAGCAGTACTTC	CASSPLGFSYEQYF
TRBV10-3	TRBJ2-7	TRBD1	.	TGTGCCATCAGATCAGGGGGCAACTACGAGCAGTACTTC	CAIRSGGNYEQYF
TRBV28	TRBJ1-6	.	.	TGTGCCAGCAGCGTAGGGGGAAGCTCCTATAATTCACCCCTCCACTTT	CASSVGGSSYNSPLHF
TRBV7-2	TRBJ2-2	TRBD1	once	TGTGCCAGCAGCCGCTTTGGGACAGGGATGGTCGGGGAGCTGTTTTTT	CASSRFGTGMVGELFF
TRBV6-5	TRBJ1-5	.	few	TGTGCCAGCAGTTTACAGGGCAATCAGCCCCAGCATTTT	CASSLQGNQPQHF
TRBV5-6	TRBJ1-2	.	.	TGTGCCAGCAGCTTGAACAGCTATGGCTACACCTTC	CASSLNSYGYTF